The 12 T cell receptor beta chains in this list originate from one sample, sequenced in a study of neurological immune-mediated disorders. MiXCR, applied by TCRdb to the 5' RACE reads, yields one record per CDR3 protein. The sample lists over 45,000 distinct CDR3 sequences, approximately 3% occurring once. Sample: PBMCs. The source of these receptors is a woman in her forties or fifties with multiple sclerosis.

This clonotype was observed many times. The chain joins TRBV7-2 to TRBJ2-3; D is possibly TRBD1 or TRBD2 (6 bases each). V lost 5 bases, J lost 4 bases, and 16 bases lay in between. This CDR3 comprises 15 residues. The germline V gene has CDR1 SGHTA and CDR2 FQGNSA. The CDR3 is CASSRGTPNSDTQYF. The CDR3, as DNA: TGTGCCAGCAGCCGCGGGACACCTAATTCAGATACGCAGTATTTT. The variable domain in full, with the rest retrieved from reference TRBV7-2 and TRBJ2-3, is GAGVSQSPSNKVTEKGKDVELRCDPISGHTALYWYRQSLGQGLEFLIYFQGNSAPDKSGLPSDRFSAERTGGSVSTLTIQRTQQEDSAVYLCASSRGTPNSDTQYFGPGTRLTVL.

This clonotype occurred many times. The rearrangement links TRBV25-1 to TRBJ2-1; 10 bases agree with TRBD2. From germline, CDR1 is MGHDK and CDR2 SYGVNS. The junction had 6 bases not matched to a gene; V was cut back by 5 bases and J by 2 bases. CDR3 length: 16 amino acids. This chain's CDR3 is CASSSSGTSAYNEQFF. CDR3 in DNA: TGTGCCAGCAGTTCCTCCGGGACTAGCGCCTACAATGAGCAGTTCTTC.

This clonotype was observed many times. This chain joins TRBV27 and TRBJ2-1, with a tentative D call TRBD2 (5 bases). The germline gives CDR1 MNHEY, CDR2 SMNVEV (reference sequence). V dropped 2 bases and J dropped 6 bases, with 11 bases sitting between them. The CDR3 runs 14 residues. In DNA form, the CDR3 reads TGTGCCAGCAGTTTAGACCCTAGCCCCAATGAGCAGTTCTTC. This translates into CASSLDPSPNEQFF.

This clonotype was recorded many times. This chain connects TRBV5-1 to TRBJ2-1; D assignment may be TRBD1 or TRBD2 (6 bases each). Germline CDR1 and CDR2: SGHRS and YFSETQ. The V end was cut by 0 bases, the J end by 7 bases, with 20 bases between. The CDR3 spans 17 residues. CDR3 in amino acids: CASSLEAGGGLVNEQFF. In DNA, the CDR3 is TGCGCCAGCAGCTTGGAGGCCGGAGGGGGTCTTGTTAATGAGCAGTTCTTC.

This clonotype was detected many times. This sequence joins TRBV7-7 and TRBJ2-2, with D unclear. Per the germline V gene, CDR1 is SSHAT and CDR2 is FNYEAQ (reference sequence). Trimming cost V 8 bases and J 0 bases, with 10 bases left between them. The CDR3 is 14 residues long. In DNA, the CDR3 is TGTGCCAGCCGACTGGCACCGAACACCGGGGAGCTGTTTTTT. Translating it yields CASRLAPNTGELFF.

This clonotype was counted ten times or more. The chain employs TRBV9 and TRBJ2-5; TRBD2 agrees at 9 bases. Trimming removed 4 bases from V and 0 bases from J; junction bases left unmatched: 4. The CDR3 covers 15 residues. Germline values: CDR1 SGDLS, CDR2 YYNGEE. The CDR3 reads CASSPSGRYQETQYF. The CDR3 DNA reads as TGTGCCAGCAGCCCCAGCGGGAGGTACCAAGAGACCCAGTACTTC.

This clonotype came up many times. The chain recombines TRBV5-1 with TRBJ1-1; D gene ambiguous. Trimming took 1 base from V and 0 from J, leaving 7 bases between them. The CDR3 loop spans 14 amino acids. In germline, CDR1 is SGHRS, CDR2 YFSETQ. CDR3 nucleotide sequence: TGCGCCAGCAGCTTGTTACAGATGAACACTGAAGCTTTCTTT. Translated: CASSLLQMNTEAFF. Full variable domain (missing parts from reference TRBV5-1 and TRBJ1-1): KAGVTQTPRYLIKTRGQQVTLSCSPISGHRSVSWYQQTPGQGLQFLFEYFSETQRNKGNFPGRFSGRQFSNSRSEMNVSTLELGDSALYLCASSLLQMNTEAFFGQGTRLTVV.

This clonotype has at least ten counts. The chain carries TRBV20-1 and TRBJ2-7; D might be TRBD2 (7 bases). Germline assignment: CDR1 DFQATT and CDR2 SNEGSKA (reference sequence). The germline V and J ends were trimmed by 6 bases and 6 bases, with 21 bases remaining between them. The CDR3 spans 14 residues. This CDR3 is CSASKDGGLGEQYF. The CDR3 nucleotides are TGCAGTGCCTCCAAGGACGGGGGGCTAGGCGAGCAGTACTTC.

This clonotype was counted ten times or more. The chain combines TRBV7-8 with TRBJ2-3; D is possibly TRBD1 (6 bases). In germline, CDR1 is SGHVS, CDR2 FQNEAQ. The CDR3 is 14 residues long. V dropped 7 bases and J dropped 9 bases, with 20 bases sitting between them. CDR3 amino acids: CASTPDRLPKTQYF. The CDR3 nucleotides read TGTGCCAGCACCCCAGACAGGCTACCGAAGACGCAGTATTTT.

The sample holds many counts of this clonotype. CDR3: CSASWGGSSGAGELFF. CDR3 sequence (DNA): TGCAGTGCTAGTTGGGGCGGGAGTAGCGGAGCCGGGGAGCTGTTTTTT. The V and J genes are TRBV20-1 and TRBJ2-2; 7 nucleotides match TRBD2. This CDR3 spans 16 amino acids. J was trimmed by 6 bases and V by 3 bases; bases with no gene match: 13. Germline-derived CDR1 and CDR2 are DFQATT and SNEGSKA (reference sequence).

This clonotype was seen repeatedly, ten times or more. The rearrangement links TRBV5-1 to TRBJ2-1; possibly TRBD1 or TRBD2 for D (5 bases each). This CDR3 is 19 amino acids long. Trimming cost V 4 bases and J 0 bases, with 23 bases left between them. CDR1 and CDR2 from the germline V gene are SGHRS and YFSETQ. CDR3 sequence reads: CASSLGINRDVSSYNEQFF. The DNA of the CDR3 is TGCGCCAGCAGCCTGGGTATTAACCGGGACGTTAGCTCCTACAATGAGCAGTTCTTC.

This clonotype was recorded at least ten times. V gene TRBV3-1 combines with J gene TRBJ1-2; the D is unclear. Looked up from germline, CDR1 is LGHDT and CDR2 is YNNKEL (reference sequence). CDR3 length: 14 amino acids. V was clipped by 4 bases and J by 2 bases, with 11 bases between them. CDR3 region: CASSPRPENYGYTF. The DNA of the CDR3 is TGTGCCAGCAGCCCCCGCCCGGAAAACTATGGCTACACCTTC.